The 29 T cell receptor beta chains presented below share a single source sample, sequenced in a study of blood T cells in healthy people across ages (dated by TCRdb to the mid-2010s). Library prep was done by 5' RACE. These reads were obtained on an Illumina HiSeq 2500. A second PCR of roughly 7 to 12 cycles was run with a J-beta primer mix and a sample-barcoded 5' primer. The public sequencing data were trimmed at Q25 with fastp and processed into clonotypes with MiXCR by TCRdb, which kept only in-frame beta chains. For every CDR3 protein sequence, its rows merge into one entry that carries the most common genes and DNA. The sample table contains just under 750,000 distinct CDR3 sequences; only one count was recorded for approximately 21% of them. The ten largest make up 22% of the sample. Sequenced sample: blood. These receptors were collected from a man in his 70s in good health.

The chain is built from TRBV4-3 and TRBJ1-2; tentatively, D is TRBD1 (6 bases). Deletions cut 2 bases from V and 2 bases from J, with 15 bases between. The CDR3 has 16 residues. CDR1 is LGHNA and CDR2 is YSLEER in the germline V gene. CDR3 bases: TGCGCCAGCAGCCAAATACGCGATACAGGGAACTATGGCTACACCTTC. Translated: CASSQIRDTGNYGYTF.

The rearrangement links TRBV20-1 to TRBJ2-3; 9 nucleotides match TRBD2. The CDR3 sequence is 16 residues long. The V gene's germline CDR1 is DFQATT and CDR2 SNEGSKA (reference sequence). Trimming cost V 5 bases and J 3 bases; bases outside gene matches: 12. The CDR3 region is CSAPRQSGGPTDTQYF. The CDR3 nucleotides are TGCAGTGCTCCTCGGCAAAGCGGGGGGCCGACAGATACGCAGTATTTT.

This clonotype was observed a handful of times. The J gene is TRBJ2-1, the V gene TRBV12-3 or TRBV12-4, with 12 bases that match TRBD2. Germline trimming cut 3 bases from V and 9 bases from J; bases unmatched to any gene: 6. The CDR3 length is 15 residues. The CDR3 DNA sequence: TGTGCCAGCAGTTTCCAACTAGCGGGAGGAACTGAGCAGTTCTTC. As protein: CASSFQLAGGTEQFF.

The J gene is TRBJ2-6, the V gene TRBV18, with D possibly matching TRBD2 (5 bases). The V gene's germline CDR1 is KGHSH and CDR2 LQKENI. Deletions cut 3 bases from V and 2 bases from J, with 8 bases between. This CDR3 spans 15 amino acids. Written as DNA, the CDR3 is TGTGCCAGCTCACCCTCCGGGGCTGGGGCCAACGTCCTGACTTTC. This codes for CASSPSGAGANVLTF.

This clonotype was seen only a few times. This sequence joins TRBV5-1 and TRBJ2-7; TRBD2 matches at 7 bases. V gave up 3 bases and J gave up 4 bases; unmatched junction bases: 7. Germline values: CDR1 SGHRS, CDR2 YFSETQ. This CDR3 has 14 residues. The CDR3 DNA sequence: TGCGCCAGCAGCTGGGAAGGAGCGGGGTACGAGCAGTACTTC. This codes for CASSWEGAGYEQYF.

This clonotype was counted between two and nine times. The V and J genes are TRBV7-2 and TRBJ2-1; tentative D call: TRBD1 (5 bases). CDR1 and CDR2 from the germline V gene are SGHTA and FQGNSA. This CDR3 spans 15 amino acids. V was clipped by 4 bases and J by 0 bases, with 10 bases between them. CDR3 amino acids: CASSSRESSYNEQFF. CDR3 in DNA: TGTGCCAGCAGCTCCAGGGAAAGCTCCTACAATGAGCAGTTCTTC.

This clonotype was recorded a few times. The V call is TRBV28, the J call TRBJ1-1; the D gene is possibly TRBD1 (6 bases). This CDR3 contains 14 residues. The germline V and J ends were trimmed by 5 bases and 0 bases, with 10 bases remaining between them. Germline lookup yields CDR1 MDHEN and CDR2 SYDVKM. Here the CDR3 DNA reads TGTGCCAGCAGTCAGGGGCCGGTGAACACTGAAGCTTTCTTT. Protein product: CASSQGPVNTEAFF.

The chain couples TRBV20-1 to TRBJ2-1; D gene ambiguous. The J call is doubtful: the DNA matches TRBJ2-5 better. CDR1 is DFQATT and CDR2 is SNEGSKA in the germline V gene (reference sequence). This CDR3 is built from 13 residues. CDR3 bases: TGCAGTGCCGTCGGGCTCTTCGTGGAGACCCAGTACTTC. This gives the protein CSAVGLFVETQYF.

The rearrangement joins TRBV2 to TRBJ2-1, with D perhaps TRBD2 (6 bases). This CDR3 is 16 amino acids long. Germline V gene lookup returns CDR1 SNHLY and CDR2 FYNNEI. Trimming removed 3 bases at V and 3 bases at J, with 15 bases between. DNA of the CDR3: TGTGCCAGCAGTGACTTCCAGGGACTCTTCTACAATGAGCAGTTCTTC. It specifies CASSDFQGLFYNEQFF. Full variable domain (rest looked up from reference TRBV2 and TRBJ2-1): EPEVTQTPSHQVTQMGQEVILRCVPISNHLYFYWYRQILGQKVEFLVSFYNNEISEKSEIFDDQFSVERPDGSNFTLKIRSTKLEDSAMYFCASSDFQGLFYNEQFFGPGTRLTVL.

This clonotype was recorded a few times. The rearrangement uses TRBV6-1 and TRBJ1-2; a possible D gene is TRBD1 (5 bases). CDR1 MNHNS and CDR2 SASEGT come from the germline V gene. The CDR3 extends over 14 amino acids. The V gene lost 2 bases and the J gene lost 5 bases, with 12 bases spanning the gap. CDR3 loop: CASSERRGEYGYTF. CDR3 DNA: TGTGCCAGCAGTGAAAGAAGGGGAGAATATGGCTACACCTTC.

V is TRBV4-1 and J is TRBJ1-3; TRBD1 is a possible D gene (6 bases). The CDR3 covers 17 residues. The germline gives CDR1 MGHRA, CDR2 YSYEKL. Trimming took 0 bases from V and 0 from J, leaving 12 bases between them. Written as DNA, the CDR3 is TGCGCCAGCAGCCAAGACAACAGGGCCCTCTCTGGAAACACCATATATTTT. This sequence encodes CASSQDNRALSGNTIYF.

This clonotype came up a few times. This sequence joins TRBV12-3 or TRBV12-4 and TRBJ1-1; weak D call: TRBD1 (5 bases). Trimming left V 5 bases short and J 4 bases short, with 14 bases between. CDR3 length equals 14 residues. CDR3 DNA: TGTGCCAGCAGTGACGGACGGAGGGGCACTGAAGCTTTCTTT. This encodes CASSDGRRGTEAFF.

This clonotype was seen ten or more times. The rearrangement uses TRBV29-1 and TRBJ2-7; the match to TRBD1 covers 11 bases. Germline V lookup: CDR1 SQVTM, CDR2 ANQGSEA. V lost 4 bases to trimming and J lost 6 bases; unmatched junction nucleotides: 2. The CDR3 totals 12 residues. The CDR3 loop is CSVVGQGGEQYF. CDR3 DNA sequence: TGCAGCGTTGTGGGACAGGGGGGCGAGCAGTACTTC.

V and J are TRBV6-6 and TRBJ2-5; D is tentatively TRBD1 or TRBD2 (5 bases each). The germline V and J ends were trimmed by 6 bases and 8 bases, with 16 bases remaining between them. Germline V gives CDR1 MNHNY, CDR2 SVGAGI (reference sequence). The CDR3 totals 13 residues. The CDR3 DNA is TGTGCCAGCAGCTGGGACGTTAAGACTACCCAGTACTTC. Translating gives CASSWDVKTTQYF.

Worth noting for this clonotype: One junction end disagrees with the germline gene, perhaps due to a read error. The chain has TRBV7-2 and TRBJ2-1; TRBD2 aligns across 8 bases. Per germline, CDR1 SGHTA and CDR2 FQGNSA. This CDR3 is built from 15 residues. The CDR3 bases are TGTGCCAGCAGCCGGGGGGGCGAGGCCTACAATGAGCAGTCCTTC. Amino acid sequence: CASSRGGEAYNEQSF.

The chain joins TRBV2 to TRBJ2-3; 7 bases match TRBD1. The germline V gene encodes CDR1 SNHLY and CDR2 FYNNEI. The CDR3 has 15 amino acids. The junction had 8 bases not matched to a gene; V was cut back by 4 bases and J by 4 bases. CDR3 in DNA: TGTGCCAGCAGTGCCGACAGGGTGGACTCAGATACGCAGTATTTT. It is translated as CASSADRVDSDTQYF.

The genes are TRBV5-1 and TRBJ1-1; a weak D match, TRBD1 (5 bases). Germline V gives CDR1 SGHRS, CDR2 YFSETQ. This CDR3 spans 15 amino acids. V shed 0 bases and J shed 3 bases, with 12 bases lying between them. The CDR3 sequence is CASSLEGTRYTEAFF. In DNA form, the CDR3 reads TGCGCCAGCAGCTTGGAGGGGACCAGGTACACTGAAGCTTTCTTT. Using reference TRBV5-1 and TRBJ1-1 for the parts outside the CDR3, the full variable domain is KAGVTQTPRYLIKTRGQQVTLSCSPISGHRSVSWYQQTPGQGLQFLFEYFSETQRNKGNFPGRFSGRQFSNSRSEMNVSTLELGDSALYLCASSLEGTRYTEAFFGQGTRLTVV.

This clonotype was seen many times. CDR3 sequence reads: CASSLRKLDTQYF. DNA of the CDR3: TGTGCCAGCAGCTTGAGGAAGCTAGATACGCAGTATTTT. The J gene is TRBJ2-3, the V gene TRBV5-6; no definite D call. This CDR3 contains 13 residues. CDR1 and CDR2 from the germline V gene are SGHDT and YYEEEE. The V end lost 1 base, the J end lost 5 bases, and 8 bases lay between the germline ends.

This clonotype was counted between two and nine times. The rearrangement joins TRBV20-1 to TRBJ2-5; D remains ambiguous. The V gene's germline CDR1 is DFQATT and CDR2 SNEGSKA (reference sequence). This CDR3 spans 12 amino acids. Trimming stripped 7 bases from V and 2 bases from J, with 11 bases between. Here the CDR3 reads CSGIYIQETQYF. As DNA, the CDR3 is TGCAGTGGTATTTATATTCAAGAGACCCAGTACTTC.

This clonotype was counted only a few times. This chain joins TRBV6-2 or TRBV6-3 and TRBJ2-4; TRBD1 agrees at 12 bases. With V trimmed by 2 bases and J by 1 base, 6 bases remained unmatched. The CDR3 runs 18 residues. Germline V gene sequence: CDR1 MNHEY, CDR2 SVGEGT. CDR3 in amino acids: CASSYAGTGGFAKNIQYF. CDR3 in DNA: TGTGCCAGCAGTTACGCCGGGACAGGGGGCTTCGCCAAAAACATTCAGTACTTC.

This clonotype has only a few counts. V usage is TRBV20-1 and J usage is TRBJ2-1; D perhaps matches TRBD2 (6 bases). Trimming took 3 bases from V and 3 from J, leaving 12 bases between them. The germline CDR1 and CDR2 sequences are DFQATT and SNEGSKA (reference sequence). The CDR3 consists of 14 residues. CDR3 amino acids: CSARGGANYNEQFF. CDR3 coding DNA: TGCAGTGCTAGGGGCGGGGCGAACTACAATGAGCAGTTCTTC.

The table lists this clonotype with many counts. This chain uses TRBV4-1 with TRBJ2-3, with 10 bases fitting TRBD1. V was pared by 0 bases and J by 4 bases, with 1 base of the junction left unmatched. This CDR3 spans 15 amino acids. Germline lookup yields CDR1 MGHRA and CDR2 YSYEKL. The CDR3 coding sequence is TGCGCCAGCAGCCAAGAGGGGACAGGGGCAGATACGCAGTATTTT. Translation: CASSQEGTGADTQYF.

This clonotype was picked up a small number of times. The chain has TRBV6-2 or TRBV6-3 and TRBJ2-5; 9 bases align to TRBD1. The V gene end was trimmed by 10 bases and the J gene end by 5 bases; junction bases not matched to a gene: 14. The CDR3 contains 15 residues. Per the germline V gene, CDR1 is MNHEY and CDR2 is SVGEGT. CDR3 nucleotide sequence: TGTGCCACGAATCCTCCGGGACAGGGTATGGAGACCCAGTACTTC. It translates to CATNPPGQGMETQYF.

In DNA, the CDR3 is TGTGCCATCAGGAGGGTGTTCTTCGCGGGAGAGGGGAAGACCCAGTACTTC. It is translated as CAIRRVFFAGEGKTQYF. The genes are TRBV10-3 and TRBJ2-1, with 7 bases matching TRBD2. TRBJ2-5 matches the DNA end more closely, so the J call is doubtful. Germline assignment: CDR1 ENHRY and CDR2 SYGVKD. The CDR3 sequence is 17 residues long.

The sample holds many counts of this clonotype. This rearrangement joins TRBV4-2 to TRBJ2-1; 9 nucleotides agree with TRBD1. Trimming removed 6 bases from V and 4 bases from J; junction bases left unmatched: 7. The CDR3 has 15 amino acids. Per the germline V gene, CDR1 is LGHNA and CDR2 is YNFKEQ. CDR3: CASSADRGAYNEQFF. The CDR3 bases are TGTGCCAGCAGTGCGGACAGGGGCGCTTACAATGAGCAGTTCTTC.

There are a few counts of this clonotype. This chain uses TRBV20-1 with TRBJ2-3, with no clear D. The germline V and J ends were trimmed by 6 bases and 1 base, with 17 bases remaining between them. CDR1 and CDR2 from the germline V gene are DFQATT and SNEGSKA (reference sequence). The CDR3 sequence is 15 residues long. CDR3 residues: CSAAKSNPGTDTQYF. The CDR3 DNA reads as TGCAGTGCAGCCAAATCTAACCCGGGCACAGATACGCAGTATTTT.

The J gene is TRBJ2-3, the V gene TRBV19, with 7 positions matching TRBD2. The germline gives CDR1 LNHDA, CDR2 SQIVND (reference sequence). This CDR3 is 15 amino acids long. The V segment lost 2 bases and the J segment 3 bases; nucleotides outside the gene matches: 5. Here the CDR3 reads CASSIPPAGTDTQYF. As DNA, the CDR3 is TGTGCCAGTAGTATACCTCCAGCGGGGACAGATACGCAGTATTTT. Complete variable domain (other parts from reference TRBV19 and TRBJ2-3): DGGITQSPKYLFRKEGQNVTLSCEQNLNHDAMYWYRQDPGQGLRLIYYSQIVNDFQKGDIAEGYSVSREKKESFPLTVTSAQKNPTAFYLCASSIPPAGTDTQYFGPGTRLTVL.

This sequence joins TRBV20-1 and TRBJ2-3; 10 bases are shared with TRBD2. With V trimmed by 2 bases and J by 6 bases, 8 bases remained unmatched. There are 15 residues in the CDR3. CDR1 DFQATT and CDR2 SNEGSKA come from the germline V gene (reference sequence). The CDR3 protein is CSARTERGGPDTQYF. The DNA for the CDR3 is TGCAGTGCTAGAACAGAGCGGGGGGGCCCGGATACGCAGTATTTT.

This clonotype turned up a few times. The V call is TRBV20-1, the J call TRBJ2-4; 9 bases map to TRBD2. The V and J ends lost 4 bases and 6 bases, in that order; junction bases with no gene match: 13. CDR1 and CDR2 from the germline V gene are DFQATT and SNEGSKA (reference sequence). This CDR3 has 16 residues. CDR3 bases: TGCAGTGCTACCACCGGGACTAGCTCGCAACCAAACATTCAGTACTTC. Its translation is CSATTGTSSQPNIQYF.